Included here is one TCR beta chain sequence, with context. Its antigen remains unidentified. Measured with immunoSEQ multiplex PCR; TCRdb has only the in-frame clones, and not every one. The sample gives approximately 140,000 clones, over 85% of which show up once; approximately 0.96% is in the top ten. This entry belongs to a study of T cell responses to AZD1222 COVID-19 vaccine. General study results and limits: The CD4 TCRs associated with vaccination extended across spike and predominated at 160-218 and 743-854. Nearly half of spike-specific TCRs reportedly target variant regions that are unmutated in the B.1.351 and B.1.1.7 variants.

Trimming removed 0 bases from V and 6 bases from J, with 17 bases in between. The CDR3 has 16 amino acids. CDR1 and CDR2 (germline): MNHEY, SVGAGI. This TCR derives from an adult in good health. The chain is built from TRBV6-5 and TRBJ1-1; D gene ambiguous. The material was peripheral blood, obtained on day 0 of MenACWY control vaccination. The CDR3 coding sequence is TGTGCCAGCAGTTACTCAAGGACGGCGGCGATCTCTGAAGCTTTCTTT. Its protein product is CASSYSRTAAISEAFF.